The rows below give T cell receptor beta chains drawn from one sample of a study of blood T cell repertoires in COVID-19. Sequencing used immunoSEQ multiplex PCR; TCRdb keeps in-frame clones, though not all of them. Of 130,000 to 150,000 clones listed, 75% to 90% were seen once; the top ten hold about an eighth. Sequenced input: peripheral blood. The receptors stem from a man in his late teens or twenties with COVID-19, enrolled during active disease. Both conserved end residues are part of each CDR3. The D gene is left open where the match is weak. The size of a clone is reported for some rows only, either as once, few or many, or as a class for expanded clones.

v_call	clone_size	j_call	d_call	cdr3_nt	cdr3_aa
TRBV14	.	TRBJ2-1	.	TGTGCCAGCAGCCACTGGACGGCGGGGGCCAATGAGCAGTTCTTC	CASSHWTAGANEQFF
TRBV10-3	.	TRBJ2-7	TRBD1	TGTGCCATCAGTGAGTCGACAGGGGGCCACGAGCAGTACTTC	CAISESTGGHEQYF
TRBV19	.	TRBJ2-3	TRBD1	TGTGCCAGTAGTAACCCGACAGGGGCGGAAGATACGCAGTATTTT	CASSNPTGAEDTQYF
TRBV7-3	.	TRBJ1-2	TRBD1	TGTGCCAGCAGCTTAACAGGAGGGGGCGACTATGGCTACACCTTC	CASSLTGGGDYGYTF
TRBV6-5	.	TRBJ2-2	.	TGTGCCAGCAGTTACTCCGGGGCGAACACCGGGGAGCTGTTTTTT	CASSYSGANTGELFF
TRBV5-5	.	TRBJ1-5	TRBD1	TGTGCCAGCAGCTCGGACAGGGGGGGAGGCAATCAGCCCCAGCATTTT	CASSSDRGGGNQPQHF
TRBV9	.	TRBJ2-7	TRBD2	TGTGCCAGCAGCCCCTCGCCCGGGACTACCTCCTACGAGCAGTACTTC	CASSPSPGTTSYEQYF
TRBV6-5	.	TRBJ2-7	TRBD2	TGTGCCAGCAGCCAAACTTCTAGCGGATACTACGAGCAGTACTTC	CASSQTSSGYYEQYF
TRBV27	.	TRBJ2-3	.	TGTGCCAGCAGTTCCCGAGGGTGGGGAGCCGATACGCAGTATTTT	CASSSRGWGADTQYF
TRBV7-3	.	TRBJ2-7	.	TGTGCCAGCAGCCCAGCAGCGGGCCCCTACGAGCAGTACTTC	CASSPAAGPYEQYF
TRBV27	.	TRBJ2-5	TRBD2	TGTGCCAGCAGTGCGGGTAGCGGGAGGGCCGAAAAGACCCAGTACTTC	CASSAGSGRAEKTQYF
TRBV7-2	.	TRBJ2-1	.	TGTGCCACCCTGACCCCTCGCGGTGTTGGTGAGCAGTTCTTC	CATLTPRGVGEQFF
TRBV19	.	TRBJ2-2	.	TGTGCCAGTAGTATTCAGAGCGCGAACACCGGGGAGCTGTTTTTT	CASSIQSANTGELFF
TRBV18	.	TRBJ2-1	TRBD2	TGTGCCAGCTCACCCTCTAGCGGGAGGTTCTCCTACAATGAGCAGTTCTTC	CASSPSSGRFSYNEQFF
TRBV11-2	.	TRBJ2-5	TRBD2	TGTGCCAGCAGCTTGGGGACTAGCGGTGAGACCCAGTACTTC	CASSLGTSGETQYF
TRBV10-3	.	TRBJ2-2	.	TGTGCCATCAGTGCTTTAACTACCACCGGGGAGCTGTTTTTT	CAISALTTTGELFF
TRBV29-1	few	TRBJ2-7	.	TGCAGCGTTGAGGCTGACACGACCTACGAGCAGTACTTC	CSVEADTTYEQYF
TRBV5-4	.	TRBJ2-1	.	TGTGCCAGCAGCTTGCCTCTGACTAGAGTTGCTGAGCAGTTCTTC	CASSLPLTRVAEQFF
TRBV7-8	.	TRBJ1-5	.	TGTGCCAGCAGCTTAGCCTCACAGGGCCATCAGCCCCAGCATTTT	CASSLASQGHQPQHF
TRBV28	.	TRBJ2-7	.	TGTGCCAGCAGTTCATATAATAGCCTCTCCTACGAGCAGTACTTC	CASSSYNSLSYEQYF
TRBV4-3	.	TRBJ2-1	TRBD2	TGCGCCAGCAGCCAATTTAGCGGGAGGGGCAATGAGCAGTTCTTC	CASSQFSGRGNEQFF
TRBV27	.	TRBJ1-2	.	TGTGCCAGCAGTTTATCCTCCTATACGGCAGGGAACTATGGCTACACCTTC	CASSLSSYTAGNYGYTF
TRBV7-9	.	TRBJ2-1	.	TGTGCCAGCAGCTCATTCCGGGTACATTACAATGAGCAGTTCTTC	CASSSFRVHYNEQFF
TRBV6-6	.	TRBJ1-1	.	TGTGCCAGCAAACAAGGAGCGAACACTGAAGCTTTCTTT	CASKQGANTEAFF
TRBV7-3	.	TRBJ2-3	.	TGTGCCAGCAGCCCCGGACTAACTGCCACAGATACGCAGTATTTT	CASSPGLTATDTQYF
TRBV7-2	.	TRBJ1-2	TRBD1	TGTGCCAGCAGCTTATATCGGGACAGGGGATGGGGCTACACCTTC	CASSLYRDRGWGYTF
TRBV5-1	.	TRBJ1-5	TRBD1	TGCGCCAGCAGCCCTGGACAGGGCAATCAGCCCCAGCATTTT	CASSPGQGNQPQHF
TRBV30	.	TRBJ2-5	TRBD1	TGTGCCTGGAGTTTAGGACAGGATCAAGAGACCCAGTACTTC	CAWSLGQDQETQYF
TRBV10-2	.	TRBJ2-1	TRBD1	TGCGCCAGTTCTCGTGGACAGGGGGCCTACAATGAGCAGTTCTTC	CASSRGQGAYNEQFF
TRBV19	.	TRBJ2-7	TRBD1	TGTGCCAGTAGCAAAATCGGACAGGGGGATAACTACGAGCAGTACTTC	CASSKIGQGDNYEQYF
TRBV6-6	.	TRBJ2-3	TRBD2	TGTGCCAGCAGTTATGCGGCGGGGGGGACAGATACGCAGTATTTT	CASSYAAGGTDTQYF
TRBV6-5	.	TRBJ2-4	TRBD2	TGTGCCAGCAGCAATCTAGCGGGAGACAAAAACATTCAGTACTTC	CASSNLAGDKNIQYF
TRBV6-4	.	TRBJ2-5	.	TGTGCCATCCAAGGACAGAGGACTTGGGAGACCCAGTACTTC	CAIQGQRTWETQYF
TRBV30	.	TRBJ2-7	.	TGTGCCTGGAGTGGAGAAACCTACGAGCAGTACTTC	CAWSGETYEQYF
TRBV6-2/TRBV6-3	.	TRBJ2-1	TRBD2	TGTGCCAGCAGTTTAGCGGGCTGGCAGTTCTTC	CASSLAGWQFF
TRBV5-1	.	TRBJ2-7	.	TGCGCCAGCAGCTCGCGGGACTCCAGAGGGGAGCAGTACTTC	CASSSRDSRGEQYF
TRBV6-2/TRBV6-3	.	TRBJ2-7	TRBD2	TGTGCCAGCACCCCGGTCGGACTAGCGGGAGCATGGGGCTACGAGCAGTACTTC	CASTPVGLAGAWGYEQYF
TRBV29-1	.	TRBJ2-3	.	TGCAGCCTCAGGGTCAGGTCGGGCATCACAGATACGCAGTATTTT	CSLRVRSGITDTQYF
TRBV27	.	TRBJ2-5	.	TGTGCCAGCAGTTTATCCCCGGGACTTATAGAGACCCAGTACTTC	CASSLSPGLIETQYF
TRBV9	.	TRBJ1-6	TRBD1	TGTGCCAGCAGCGCTCCCGGGACAGGGAATTCACCCCTCCACTTT	CASSAPGTGNSPLHF
TRBV25-1	.	TRBJ2-5	TRBD2	TGTGCCAGCAGTGAATTTGGCGGGAGTGGGCAAGAGACCCAGTACTTC	CASSEFGGSGQETQYF
TRBV4-1	.	TRBJ2-3	.	TGCGCCAGCAGCCAAGAGAAACTAGCTGCAGATACGCAGTATTTT	CASSQEKLAADTQYF
TRBV9	.	TRBJ1-2	.	TGTGCCAGCAGCGCAACTCCAGGAGGCTATGGCTACACCTTC	CASSATPGGYGYTF